A selection of T cell receptor beta chains follows, all from one sample in a study of spatial heterogeneity in lung cancer. Via MiXCR, TCRdb re-called the 5' RACE reads, giving one row per CDR3 protein. The sample consists of approximately 2,500 distinct CDR3 sequences, roughly 30% of them appearing once. Here the sequenced sample was PBMCs, taken at surgery. The receptor set was obtained from a male donor with early-stage non-small cell lung cancer. The conserved cysteine and the conserved F or W are not part of the CDR3 here. The D gene is left open where the match is weak.

TRBV3-1	TRBJ2-3	TRBD2	ASSPNQAGATDTQY
TRBV14	TRBJ1-2	.	ASSQDFSSNYGYT
TRBV29-1	TRBJ1-2	.	SVNKGNYGYT
TRBV7-2	TRBJ2-7	TRBD2	ASSPTSPSYEQY
TRBV15	TRBJ2-4	.	ATSQGFGNIQY
TRBV20-1	TRBJ1-2	.	SARPAHDGYT
TRBV10-1	TRBJ2-3	.	ASSKESPSDTQY
TRBV20-1	TRBJ2-7	TRBD1	SAGTDRAEFYEQY
TRBV20-1	TRBJ1-2	TRBD1	SATGERRGRGGYT
TRBV10-3	TRBJ2-1	.	AISVAGETGEQF
TRBV5-5	TRBJ2-7	.	ASSFEQGNYEQY
TRBV7-2	TRBJ2-3	TRBD2	ASSLAASGGISTDTQY
TRBV4-1	TRBJ2-1	.	ASSHTYNEQF
TRBV12-3/TRBV12-4	TRBJ1-1	.	ASSRLKDTEAF
TRBV6-4	TRBJ2-3	.	ASSDAAAGHTDTQY
TRBV30	TRBJ1-6	.	AWSQSRTSYNSPLH
TRBV29-1	TRBJ2-3	TRBD2	SAGLAGGLFVPDTQY
TRBV27	TRBJ2-3	TRBD1	ASSLQDRGGLDTQY
TRBV24-1	TRBJ2-2	TRBD1	ATASQGTGELF
TRBV4-1	TRBJ1-1	.	ASSQEATNYGTEAF
TRBV6-6	TRBJ1-5	TRBD1	ASSSPDRAQPQH
TRBV28	TRBJ2-5	.	ASSQIKYQETQY
TRBV4-1	TRBJ1-6	.	ASSQGTGRASPLH
TRBV12-3/TRBV12-4	TRBJ2-3	.	ASSLESFSGSDTQY
TRBV29-1	TRBJ1-1	TRBD1	SVRDRGRNTEAF
TRBV6-5	TRBJ2-3	.	ASSPNLGNTDTQY
TRBV6-1	TRBJ2-5	TRBD2	ASIRLAGETQY
TRBV25-1	TRBJ1-2	.	ASGQSEDYGYT
TRBV29-1	TRBJ2-1	TRBD2	SVEDPQRDHNEQF
TRBV11-2	TRBJ2-5	.	ASSVQGLLRETQY
TRBV30	TRBJ2-2	.	AWSNGPTNTGELF
TRBV13	TRBJ2-1	.	ASSPLFSGNEQF
TRBV19	TRBJ2-3	.	ASSTNTGLRTDTQY
TRBV19	TRBJ2-1	.	ASSISGSSYNEQF
TRBV24-1	TRBJ2-3	.	ATMGTRSDTQY
TRBV7-2	TRBJ1-2	TRBD1	ASSYRQGARGHGYT
TRBV5-1	TRBJ2-5	.	ASSLDFGQGGTQY
TRBV25-1	TRBJ2-5	TRBD1	ASRTGGEETQY